These T cell receptor beta chains were read from a single sample in a study of shared clonotypes between healthy human individuals. Generated by immunoSEQ multiplex PCR, the TCRdb table keeps only in-frame clones and is missing some. The sample has about 560,000 clones, 70% to 80% seen once. What was sequenced was PBMCs. The receptor source for this set is a woman aged 40 to 49 in good health. Some clones in this sample may be carry-over from other donors' samples. CDR3s leave out the opening cysteine and the closing phenylalanine or tryptophan. Fields, in order: V gene, J gene, CDR3 protein.

TRBV7-2	TRBJ2-7	ASSLVGTSYEQY
TRBV9	TRBJ2-1	ASSPRGSGRDEQF
TRBV6-5	TRBJ2-7	ASSSPDPFSYEQY
TRBV5-1	TRBJ2-1	ASSLDGANSYNEQF
TRBV18	TRBJ2-1	ASSPSPAGHIDEQF
TRBV27	TRBJ2-1	ASSLTSGSYNEQF
TRBV29-1	TRBJ2-2	SVGTSQGGELF
TRBV6-6	TRBJ1-3	ASSNRNTIY
TRBV28	TRBJ2-1	ASSSGGVHNEQF
TRBV2	TRBJ2-7	ASSVSSGMGSYEQY
TRBV5-1	TRBJ2-1	ASSLGAGGTEQF
TRBV28	TRBJ2-7	ASSIPRPYEQY
TRBV19	TRBJ2-2	ASSISTANTGELF
TRBV27	TRBJ2-1	ASSSTGRPYNEQF
TRBV7-6	TRBJ2-3	TSSPTADTQY
TRBV6-5	TRBJ2-2	ASSYLKNTGELF
TRBV6-1	TRBJ1-3	ASSERGDGNTIY
TRBV4-1	TRBJ2-7	ASSANSYEQY
TRBV30	TRBJ2-2	AWSKGQTTGELF
TRBV19	TRBJ2-3	ASSMGQGAIADTQY
TRBV10-3	TRBJ2-3	AISPGQDTDTQY
TRBV11-2	TRBJ2-3	ASSLSYTDTQY
TRBV29-1	TRBJ2-2	SGGQPTGELF
TRBV28	TRBJ2-4	ASSSRREAKNIQY
TRBV7-9	TRBJ2-2	ASSSFGTAGNKNTGELF
TRBV11-1	TRBJ1-5	ASSPNRDQPQH
TRBV27	TRBJ1-5	ASTFRGGEGVQPQH
TRBV10-3	TRBJ2-1	AIREDSYNEQF
TRBV4-3	TRBJ2-7	ASSQEGQGAREQY
TRBV18	TRBJ2-2	ASSPTGQGAGELF
TRBV29-1	TRBJ2-7	SVLSGRLSYEQY
TRBV5-4	TRBJ2-7	ASSLGAAAGAPPYEQY
TRBV10-1	TRBJ2-1	ASRTGTGISSSYNEQF
TRBV18	TRBJ2-1	ASSPRPINEQF
TRBV6-5	TRBJ2-5	ASGRETQY
TRBV10-2	TRBJ2-2	ASGLAGAKRGELF
TRBV2	TRBJ2-7	ASSGDTYEQY
TRBV25-1	TRBJ1-3	ASSPQGASGNTIY
TRBV28	TRBJ1-2	ASSLSLGRDYGYT
TRBV10-3	TRBJ2-3	AISGRVGLGSTDTQY
TRBV10-2	TRBJ2-7	ASSGDGLVSSYEQY
TRBV10-3	TRBJ1-2	AISEGREVDGYT
TRBV6-1	TRBJ2-2	ASSGIAGRGTGELF
TRBV9	TRBJ2-2	ASSPRRAGGNTGELF
TRBV5-1	TRBJ2-7	ASSLRQGASGEQY
TRBV30	TRBJ2-2	ALGRGANTGELF
TRBV19	TRBJ1-1	ASTRQGLNTEAF
TRBV10-1	.	ASSGGTRGAEQY
TRBV19	TRBJ2-2	VRTGVNTGELF
TRBV6-1	TRBJ1-4	ASTGRENEKLF
TRBV19	TRBJ2-7	ASSIPGLSYEQY
TRBV7-2	TRBJ2-7	ASRLAGGPRGEQY
TRBV7-9	TRBJ2-7	ASSLAGQNYEQY
TRBV30	TRBJ1-6	AWSPTYILNNSPLH
TRBV4-2	TRBJ2-7	ASSHGTGGLNEQY
TRBV29-1	TRBJ2-6	SVSSGGPSGANVLT
TRBV6-5	TRBJ2-2	ASSYSGLGDTGELF